A single sample is the source of the 7 T cell receptor beta chains below, sequenced in a study of identical twins. TCRdb reanalysed the 5' RACE reads using MiXCR and keeps one entry per CDR3 protein. The data show hundreds of thousands of distinct CDR3 sequences, less than 9% seen once. The data also belong to a second study, concerning yellow fever vaccine responses in identical twins.

Sample: PBMCs. The receptors stem from a woman between 18 and 29 years old in good health.

This clonotype was seen a few times. The chain has TRBV27 and TRBJ2-7; 7 bases agree with TRBD2. V trimming: 5 bases; J trimming: 5 bases; junction bases outside the gene matches: 15. This CDR3 is built from 16 residues. Per the germline V gene, CDR1 is MNHEY and CDR2 is SMNVEV (reference sequence). DNA for the CDR3: TGTGCCAGCAGTCCATCGGCGGGAGACAACCACGACGAGCAGTACTTC. This codes for CASSPSAGDNHDEQYF.

Ten or more counts support this clonotype. The chain uses TRBV20-1 and TRBJ2-5; D is perhaps TRBD2 (6 bases). Trimming cost V 2 bases and J 5 bases, with 15 bases left between them. Germline lookup yields CDR1 DFQATT and CDR2 SNEGSKA (reference sequence). This CDR3 contains 14 residues. This CDR3 is CSARMTPAGETQYF. CDR3 DNA sequence: TGCAGTGCTAGAATGACTCCCGCGGGGGAGACCCAGTACTTC.

This clonotype was detected many times. The chain couples TRBV20-1 to TRBJ1-5; D is undetermined. Germline V CDR1 and CDR2: DFQATT, SNEGSKA (reference sequence). Deletions cut 0 bases from V and 5 bases from J, with 5 bases between. This CDR3 comprises 12 residues. The CDR3 coding sequence is TGCAGTGCTAGAGATTGGGATCAGCCCCAGCATTTT. It encodes CSARDWDQPQHF.

The chain uses TRBV7-9 and TRBJ2-5, with D possibly being TRBD2 (6 bases). The V gene lost 6 bases and the J gene lost 0 bases, with 17 bases spanning the gap. CDR3 size: 16 residues. Germline V lookup: CDR1 SEHNR, CDR2 FQNEAQ (reference sequence). CDR3 nucleotide sequence: TGTGCCAGCAGTTACGGAGGGACCGCTAACCAAGAGACCCAGTACTTC. Translated: CASSYGGTANQETQYF.

This chain connects TRBV6-5 to TRBJ1-1; D ambiguous. Germline lookup yields CDR1 MNHEY and CDR2 SVGAGI. V lost 2 bases and J lost 11, with 18 bases in between. CDR3 size: 14 residues. This chain's CDR3 is CASSYQAHKEGAFF. CDR3 nucleotides: TGTGCCAGCAGTTACCAGGCCCATAAAGAAGGGGCTTTCTTT.

V is TRBV5-1 and J is TRBJ2-5; 8 bases are shared with TRBD2. The CDR3 length is 15 residues. Germline CDR1 SGHRS, CDR2 YFSETQ. V dropped 4 bases and J dropped 5; count of bases not matched to a gene: 10. CDR3 residues: CASSRGAGVRETQYF. For the CDR3, the DNA is TGCGCCAGCAGCCGAGGAGCGGGAGTTCGGGAGACCCAGTACTTC.

This clonotype was observed at least ten times. The V gene is TRBV3-1, the J gene TRBJ2-5; tentatively, D is TRBD2 (5 bases). Germline assignment: CDR1 LGHDT and CDR2 YNNKEL (reference sequence). The CDR3 is made up of 16 amino acids. Trimming removed 4 bases from V and 1 base from J, with 16 bases in between. As DNA, the CDR3 is TGTGCCAGCAGCCGTACAGTCACTCGGGGCCAAGAGACCCAGTACTTC. Its protein is CASSRTVTRGQETQYF.